This is a list of T cell receptor beta chains from one sample in a study of T cell changes during pregnancy in multiple sclerosis. The method was immunoSEQ multiplex PCR; TCRdb's version includes in-frame clones alone and lacks a portion of them. The table records about 42,000 clones, around 96% of them present only once. Sequencing used peripheral blood, obtained in the second trimester of pregnancy. The receptors originated from a female donor with multiple sclerosis, enrolled in a pregnancy study. The CDR3 runs from the conserved cysteine through the conserved F or W. The D gene is left open where the match is weak. The size field is filled for only some rows; it gives once, few, many or a size class.

clone size | J gene | D gene | V gene | CDR3 protein | CDR3 DNA
- | TRBJ1-1 | TRBD1 | TRBV19 | CASSVRGQRNTEAFF | TGTGCCAGTAGTGTCAGGGGGCAAAGGAACACTGAAGCTTTCTTT
- | TRBJ2-7 | TRBD2 | TRBV7-2 | CASSQGLAGVNYEQYF | TGTGCCAGCAGCCAGGGACTAGCGGGGGTTAACTACGAGCAGTACTTC
- | TRBJ2-3 | TRBD1 | TRBV7-9 | CASSLTGGIRDTQYF | TGTGCCAGCAGCCTTACAGGGGGTATTAGAGATACGCAGTATTTT
- | TRBJ1-1 | TRBD1 | TRBV4-1 | CASSTGQGGDTEAFF | TGCGCCAGCAGCACGGGACAGGGGGGGGACACTGAAGCTTTCTTT
- | TRBJ2-2 | TRBD2 | TRBV18 | CASSPLSGGTGELFF | TGTGCCAGCTCACCCCTCAGCGGGGGCACCGGGGAGCTGTTTTTT
- | TRBJ2-3 | TRBD2 | TRBV30 | CAWRIAGVTDTQYF | TGTGCCTGGAGAATAGCGGGAGTCACAGATACGCAGTATTTT
- | TRBJ2-1 | - | TRBV5-1 | CASSFYGNEQFF | TGCGCCAGCAGCTTTTACGGCAATGAGCAGTTCTTC
- | TRBJ1-1 | - | TRBV6-6 | CASSYRGQNTEAFF | TGTGCCAGCAGTTACCGAGGGCAGAACACTGAAGCTTTCTTT
once | TRBJ2-2 | - | TRBV19 | CASSAYYTGELFF | TGTGCCAGTAGTGCTTACTACACCGGGGAGCTGTTTTTT
- | TRBJ2-7 | - | TRBV5-1 | CASSSVVRVHEQYF | TGCGCCAGCAGCTCGGTAGTTCGGGTCCACGAGCAGTACTTC
- | TRBJ2-7 | TRBD1 | TRBV7-9 | CASSARDSSYEQYF | TGTGCCAGCAGTGCCCGGGACAGCTCCTACGAGCAGTACTTC
- | TRBJ2-2 | TRBD1 | TRBV28 | CASSLFGGQGAGELFF | TGTGCCAGCAGTTTATTTGGGGGACAGGGGGCCGGGGAGCTGTTTTTT
- | TRBJ1-4 | - | TRBV15 | CATSRGQGGEKLFF | TGTGCCACCAGCAGAGGCCAGGGCGGTGAAAAACTGTTTTTT
- | TRBJ1-5 | - | TRBV10-3 | CAISAGSNQPQHF | TGTGCCATCAGTGCAGGGAGCAATCAGCCCCAGCATTTT
- | TRBJ2-5 | TRBD2 | TRBV7-3 | CASSLPGLAGQETQYF | TGTGCCAGCAGCCTTCCCGGACTAGCGGGACAGGAGACCCAGTACTTC
- | TRBJ2-7 | - | TRBV7-8 | CASSLGQYYEQYF | TGTGCCAGCAGCCTCGGACAGTACTACGAGCAGTACTTC
- | TRBJ2-2 | TRBD2 | TRBV28 | CASSLEGLAANTGELFF | TGTGCCAGCAGTTTGGAGGGACTAGCGGCGAACACCGGGGAGCTGTTTTTT
- | TRBJ2-3 | - | TRBV5-1 | CASSYTRVDTQYF | TGCGCCAGCAGCTATACTCGAGTGGATACGCAGTATTTT
- | TRBJ2-7 | - | TRBV5-1 | CASQQGPSSYEQYF | TGCGCCAGCCAACAGGGACCTAGCTCCTACGAGCAGTACTTC
- | TRBJ1-5 | - | TRBV5-8 | CASSFDRTSNQPQHF | TGTGCCAGCAGCTTTGACAGGACTAGCAATCAGCCCCAGCATTTT
- | TRBJ2-5 | - | TRBV5-1 | CASSLARETQYF | TGCGCCAGCAGCTTGGCCAGGGAGACCCAGTACTTC
- | TRBJ1-1 | - | TRBV28 | CASSWPGGGTEAFF | TGTGCCAGCAGTTGGCCCGGGGGGGGCACTGAAGCTTTCTTT
- | TRBJ2-7 | TRBD1 | TRBV6-1 | CASSLGTGTYEQYF | TGTGCCAGCAGTCTAGGGACAGGGACCTACGAGCAGTACTTC
- | TRBJ1-2 | - | TRBV6-1 | CASSDPAGQDYGYTF | TGTGCCAGCAGTGACCCTGCAGGGCAGGACTATGGCTACACCTTC
- | TRBJ2-7 | - | TRBV5-1 | CASSLARSGGSYEQYF | TGCGCCAGCAGCTTGGCTAGGTCAGGGGGGTCCTACGAGCAGTACTTC
- | TRBJ2-7 | - | TRBV28 | CASSLRGPPYEQYF | TGTGCCAGCAGTTTAAGGGGTCCCCCCTACGAGCAGTACTTC
- | TRBJ1-2 | - | TRBV9 | CASSVATDSFYGYTF | TGTGCCAGCAGCGTAGCGACGGACAGCTTCTATGGCTACACCTTC
- | TRBJ2-5 | - | TRBV27 | CASSSSSLQETQYF | TGTGCCAGCAGCTCCTCGTCCCTCCAAGAGACCCAGTACTTC
- | TRBJ2-1 | TRBD2 | TRBV5-1 | CASNHGRPNNEQFF | TGCGCCAGCAATCACGGGAGGCCCAACAATGAGCAGTTCTTC
- | TRBJ2-7 | - | TRBV28 | CASSSIEGFRGQYF | TGTGCCAGCAGTTCCATTGAGGGATTCCGCGGGCAGTACTTC
- | TRBJ2-3 | - | TRBV2 | CASTNGGRERADTQYF | TGTGCCAGCACCAACGGGGGGCGGGAGAGGGCAGATACGCAGTATTTT
once | TRBJ1-5 | - | TRBV28 | CASSPPQGVQPQHF | TGTGCCAGCAGCCCACCCCAGGGTGTTCAGCCCCAGCATTTT
- | TRBJ2-5 | TRBD1 | TRBV11-2 | CASSLGNRAGQGETQYF | TGTGCCAGCAGCTTAGGAAACCGGGCCGGACAGGGCGAGACCCAGTACTTC
- | TRBJ2-3 | - | TRBV7-9 | CASSLDTEATDTQYF | TGTGCCAGCAGCCTGGACACAGAAGCCACAGATACGCAGTATTTT
- | TRBJ2-2 | TRBD1 | TRBV18 | CASSPKGQGATGELFF | TGTGCCAGCTCACCGAAAGGACAGGGGGCCACCGGGGAGCTGTTTTTT
- | TRBJ2-1 | TRBD1 | TRBV7-9 | CASIHPRGTGLYNEQFF | TGTGCCAGCATCCATCCCCGTGGGACAGGTCTCTACAATGAGCAGTTCTTC
- | TRBJ1-3 | - | TRBV19 | CASSRGGPGNTIYF | TGTGCCAGTAGTAGAGGGGGTCCTGGAAACACCATATATTTT
- | TRBJ1-1 | TRBD1 | TRBV14 | CASSLGQGGTEAFF | TGTGCCAGCAGCCTCGGACAGGGAGGGACTGAAGCTTTCTTT
- | TRBJ1-1 | - | TRBV5-4 | CASSRGETEAFF | TGTGCCAGCTCCAGAGGAGAGACTGAAGCTTTCTTT
- | TRBJ2-1 | - | TRBV7-9 | CASSAPQRGYNEQFF | TGTGCCAGCAGCGCCCCCCAGAGAGGTTACAATGAGCAGTTCTTC
once | TRBJ2-7 | - | TRBV7-9 | CASSPTGGAYSYEQYF | TGTGCCAGCAGCCCGACGGGTGGGGCTTACTCCTACGAGCAGTACTTC
- | TRBJ1-1 | - | TRBV6-6 | CASSFAVNTEAFF | TGTGCCAGCAGTTTCGCAGTGAACACTGAAGCTTTCTTT
- | TRBJ2-3 | TRBD1 | TRBV7-6 | CASSPSGGLSTDTQYF | TGTGCCAGCAGCCCGTCAGGGGGCCTTAGCACAGATACGCAGTATTTT
- | TRBJ2-3 | TRBD2 | TRBV19 | CASTPSGGSDTQYF | TGTGCCAGTACCCCTAGCGGGGGGTCGGATACGCAGTATTTT
- | TRBJ2-2 | - | TRBV6-5 | CASSPDGGRSGELFF | TGTGCCAGCAGCCCCGACGGAGGGAGGTCCGGGGAGCTGTTTTTT
- | TRBJ1-1 | - | TRBV9 | CASSAQWDTYTEAFF | TGTGCCAGCAGCGCCCAGTGGGACACTTACACTGAAGCTTTCTTT
- | TRBJ1-2 | TRBD1 | TRBV30 | CAWSDYGTGGNGYTF | TGTGCCTGGAGTGATTACGGGACAGGGGGGAATGGCTACACCTTC
- | TRBJ2-7 | - | TRBV7-9 | CASSDLYEQYF | TGTGCCAGCAGCGACTTGTACGAGCAGTACTTC
- | TRBJ1-6 | - | TRBV18 | CASSPRGGGDLHNSPLHF | TGTGCCAGCTCCCCCCGCGGGGGTGGTGATTTGCATAATTCACCCCTCCACTTT
- | TRBJ2-2 | TRBD2 | TRBV19 | CASSLLAGGSTGELFF | TGTGCCAGTAGTTTACTAGCGGGGGGCTCCACCGGGGAGCTGTTTTTT
- | TRBJ1-1 | - | TRBV28 | CASSPHLTRGNTEAFF | TGTGCCAGCAGTCCGCACCTAACCCGCGGGAACACTGAAGCTTTCTTT
- | TRBJ2-7 | TRBD1 | TRBV10-3 | CAISESGQGPLYEQYF | TGTGCCATCAGTGAGTCGGGACAGGGGCCGCTCTACGAGCAGTACTTC